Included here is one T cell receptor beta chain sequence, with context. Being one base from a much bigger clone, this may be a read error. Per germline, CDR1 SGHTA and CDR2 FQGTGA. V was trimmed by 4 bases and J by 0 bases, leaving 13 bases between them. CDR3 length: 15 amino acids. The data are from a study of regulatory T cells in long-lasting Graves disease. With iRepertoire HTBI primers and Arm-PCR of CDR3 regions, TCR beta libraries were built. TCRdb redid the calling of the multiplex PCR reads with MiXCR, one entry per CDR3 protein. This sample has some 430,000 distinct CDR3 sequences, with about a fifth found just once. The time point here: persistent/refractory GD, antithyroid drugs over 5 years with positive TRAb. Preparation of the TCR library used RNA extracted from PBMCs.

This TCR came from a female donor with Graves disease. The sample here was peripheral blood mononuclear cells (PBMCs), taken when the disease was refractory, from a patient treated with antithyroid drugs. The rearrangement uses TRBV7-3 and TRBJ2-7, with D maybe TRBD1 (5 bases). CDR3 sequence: CASSSGSDDSYEQYF. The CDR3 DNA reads TGTGCCAGCAGCTCAGGGTCCGACGACTCCTACGAGCAGTACTTC.